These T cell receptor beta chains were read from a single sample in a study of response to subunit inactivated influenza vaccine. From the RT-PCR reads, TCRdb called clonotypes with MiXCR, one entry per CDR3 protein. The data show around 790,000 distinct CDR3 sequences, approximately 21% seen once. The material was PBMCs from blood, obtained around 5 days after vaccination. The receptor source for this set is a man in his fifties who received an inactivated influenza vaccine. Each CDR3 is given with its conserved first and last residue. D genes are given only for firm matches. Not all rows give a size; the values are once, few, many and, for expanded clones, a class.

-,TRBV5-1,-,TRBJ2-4,CASSLGRWINTRAKNIQYF,TGCGCCAGCAGCTTGGGCAGGTGGATTAATACGAGGGCCAAAAACATTCAGTACTTC
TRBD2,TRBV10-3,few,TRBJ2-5,CAISESLLAGSQETQYF,TGTGCCATCAGTGAGTCACTTTTAGCGGGGTCACAAGAGACCCAGTACTTC
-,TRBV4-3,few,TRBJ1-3,CASSQSPGRIAGNTIYF,TGCGCCAGCAGCCAGTCCCCCGGGAGGATTGCTGGAAACACCATATATTTT
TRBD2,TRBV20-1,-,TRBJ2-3,CSARGRGGRETDTQYF,TGCAGTGCTAGAGGGCGGGGGGGCCGCGAAACAGATACGCAGTATTTT
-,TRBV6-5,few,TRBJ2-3,CASSYPGWGGTDTQYF,TGTGCCAGCAGTTACCCGGGGTGGGGGGGCACAGATACGCAGTATTTT
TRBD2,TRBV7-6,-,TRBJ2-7,CASSLSPYRREGSYEQYF,TGTGCCAGCAGCTTATCTCCTTACAGGCGGGAGGGCTCCTACGAGCAGTACTTC
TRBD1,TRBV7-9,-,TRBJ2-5,CASSQGTGFQETQYF,TGTGCCAGCAGCCAAGGGACAGGGTTCCAAGAGACCCAGTACTTC
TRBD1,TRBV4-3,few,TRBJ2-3,CASSQLTGAQYF,TGCGCCAGCAGCCAACTCACAGGGGCGCAGTATTTT
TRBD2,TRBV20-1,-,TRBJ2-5,CSARTSQETQHF,TGCAGTGCTAGGACTAGCCAAGAGACCCAGCACTTC
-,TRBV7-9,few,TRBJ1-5,CASSLAAQAQHF,TGTGCCAGCAGCTTAGCGGCCCAGGCCCAGCATTTT
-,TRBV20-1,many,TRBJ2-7,CSARSSGHNSYEQYF,TGCAGTGCTAGAAGTTCCGGCCATAACTCCTACGAGCAGTACTTC
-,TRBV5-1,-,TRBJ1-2,CASSVDHLYGYTF,TGCGCCAGCAGCGTTGACCACCTGTATGGCTACACCTTC
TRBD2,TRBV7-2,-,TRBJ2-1,CASSPGLAPGEQFF,TGTGCCAGCAGCCCTGGACTAGCCCCAGGAGAGCAGTTCTTC
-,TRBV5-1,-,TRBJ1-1,CASSSDRFEAFF,TGCGCCAGCAGCTCCGACAGATTTGAAGCTTTCTTT
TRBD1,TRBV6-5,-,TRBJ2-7,CASSYGSGGIYEQYF,TGTGCCAGCAGTTACGGCTCAGGGGGCATCTACGAGCAGTACTTC
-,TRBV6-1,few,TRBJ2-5,CASSDQGAETQYF,TGTGCCAGCAGTGACCAGGGTGCAGAGACCCAGTACTTC
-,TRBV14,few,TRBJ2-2,CASSPPAGRATGELFF,TGTGCCAGCAGCCCCCCGGCCGGGCGAGCCACCGGGGAGCTGTTTTTT
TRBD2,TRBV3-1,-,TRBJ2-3,CASSQVAGGLTDTQYF,TGTGCCAGCAGCCAAGTTGCGGGGGGCCTCACAGATACGCAGTATTTT
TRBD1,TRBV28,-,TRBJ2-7,CASKRTGGYEQYF,TGTGCCAGCAAAAGGACAGGGGGCTACGAGCAGTACTTC
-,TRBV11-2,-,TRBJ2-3,CASSFVEGTDTQYF,TGTGCCAGCAGCTTCGTAGAAGGCACAGATACGCAGTATTTT
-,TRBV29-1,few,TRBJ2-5,CSVDRQGNQETQYF,TGCAGCGTTGATCGGCAGGGAAACCAAGAGACCCAGTACTTC
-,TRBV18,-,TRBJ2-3,CASSRGPEQYF,TGTGCCAGCTCACGGGGGCCAGAGCAGTATTTT
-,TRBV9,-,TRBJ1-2,CASSPRTDSTDNYGYTF,TGTGCCAGCAGCCCCCGAACCGACAGTACCGATAACTATGGCTACACCTTC
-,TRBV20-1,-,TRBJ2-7,CSARDLPGSYEQYF,TGCAGTGCTAGAGATTTACCAGGGAGTTACGAGCAGTACTTC
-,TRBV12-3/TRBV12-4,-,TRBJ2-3,CASSLENTQYF,TGTGCCAGCAGTTTGGAGAATACGCAGTATTTT
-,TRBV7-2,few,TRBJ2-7,CASSIGQTYEQYF,TGTGCCAGCAGCATAGGCCAGACCTACGAGCAGTACTTC
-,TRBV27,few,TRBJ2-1,CASRIRAESYNEQFF,TGTGCCAGCAGGATCCGAGCGGAATCCTACAATGAGCAGTTCTTC
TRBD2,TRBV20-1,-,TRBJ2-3,CSAGGLGLDTQYF,TGCAGTGCTGGTGGACTAGGGTTGGATACGCAGTATTTT
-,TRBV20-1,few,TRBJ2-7,CSAPTGFTYEQYF,TGCAGTGCGCCAACAGGGTTTACCTACGAGCAGTACTTC
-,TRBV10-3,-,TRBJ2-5,CAISELGGGPETQYF,TGTGCCATCAGTGAGTTAGGAGGGGGCCCAGAGACCCAGTACTTC
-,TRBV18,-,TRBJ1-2,CASSPAQNADYTF,TGTGCCAGCTCACCAGCACAGAACGCTGACTACACCTTC
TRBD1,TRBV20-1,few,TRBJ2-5,CSAGHGTGKETQYF,TGCAGTGCTGGCCACGGGACAGGAAAAGAGACCCAGTACTTC
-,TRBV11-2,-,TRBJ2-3,CASSLDHPDTQYF,TGTGCCAGCAGCTTAGACCACCCGGATACGCAGTATTTT
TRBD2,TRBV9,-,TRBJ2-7,CASSRAGGEYEQYF,TGTGCCAGCAGCAGAGCGGGAGGGGAATACGAGCAGTACTTC
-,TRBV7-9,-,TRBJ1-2,CASSLEPGAGYTF,TGTGCCAGCAGCTTAGAACCAGGGGCTGGCTACACCTTC
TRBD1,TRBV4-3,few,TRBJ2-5,CASSYRGHRGSETQYF,TGCGCCAGCAGCTATCGAGGGCACAGGGGGTCAGAGACCCAGTACTTC
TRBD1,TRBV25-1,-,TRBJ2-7,CASSDPDRGLYEQYF,TGTGCCAGCAGTGATCCGGACAGGGGGCTCTACGAGCAGTACTTC
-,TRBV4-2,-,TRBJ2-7,CASSQDMALEQYF,TGTGCCAGCAGCCAAGATATGGCTCTCGAGCAGTACTTC
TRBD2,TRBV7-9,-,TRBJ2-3,CASSPSAGIISTDTQYF,TGTGCCAGCAGCCCTTCAGCGGGAATTATTAGCACAGATACGCAGTATTTT
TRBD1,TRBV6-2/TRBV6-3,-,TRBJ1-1,CASSYLRTGNTEAFF,TGTGCCAGCAGTTACTTACGGACAGGGAACACTGAAGCTTTCTTT
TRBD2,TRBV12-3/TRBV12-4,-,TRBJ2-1,CASRPGGAYNEQFF,TGTGCCAGCAGACCGGGGGGGGCATACAATGAGCAGTTCTTC
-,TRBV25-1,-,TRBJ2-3,CASSEYSLRPSLSSTDTQYF,TGTGCCAGCAGTGAATATAGTCTAAGACCGAGTTTGAGTAGCACAGATACGCAGTATTTT
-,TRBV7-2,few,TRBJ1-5,CASTLDRSQPQHF,TGTGCCAGCACCCTAGACCGTTCTCAGCCCCAGCATTTT
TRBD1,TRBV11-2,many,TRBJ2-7,CASSSPGQGYEQYF,TGTGCCAGCAGTTCACCGGGACAGGGCTACGAGCAGTACTTC
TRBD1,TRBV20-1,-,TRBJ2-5,CRLTGAGAQYF,TGCAGATTAACAGGGGCCGGCGCCCAGTACTTC
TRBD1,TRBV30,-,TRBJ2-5,CAWSSRQGMQTQYF,TGTGCCTGGAGTAGTAGACAGGGGATGCAGACCCAGTACTTC
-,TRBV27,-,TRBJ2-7,CASRRGSTYEQYF,TGTGCCAGCAGAAGGGGGTCGACCTACGAGCAGTACTTC
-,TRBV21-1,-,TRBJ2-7,CASSKVTGTSDYEQYF,TGTGCCAGCAGCAAAGTGACAGGGACTAGCGACTACGAGCAGTACTTC
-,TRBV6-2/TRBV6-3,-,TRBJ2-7,CASSYGINSYEQYF,TGTGCCAGCAGTTACGGTATCAATTCCTACGAGCAGTACTTC
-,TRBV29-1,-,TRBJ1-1,CSVNVWNTEAFF,TGCAGCGTTAATGTGTGGAACACTGAAGCTTTCTTT
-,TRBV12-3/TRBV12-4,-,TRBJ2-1,CASRASPSFNEQFF,TGTGCCAGCAGGGCTAGCCCGAGTTTCAATGAGCAGTTCTTC
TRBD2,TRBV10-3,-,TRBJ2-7,CAISESLAVLYEQYF,TGTGCCATCAGTGAGTCTCTAGCGGTCCTTTACGAGCAGTACTTC
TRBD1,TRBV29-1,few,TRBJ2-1,CSVDPDRGYNEQFF,TGCAGCGTTGACCCGGACAGGGGCTACAATGAGCAGTTCTTC